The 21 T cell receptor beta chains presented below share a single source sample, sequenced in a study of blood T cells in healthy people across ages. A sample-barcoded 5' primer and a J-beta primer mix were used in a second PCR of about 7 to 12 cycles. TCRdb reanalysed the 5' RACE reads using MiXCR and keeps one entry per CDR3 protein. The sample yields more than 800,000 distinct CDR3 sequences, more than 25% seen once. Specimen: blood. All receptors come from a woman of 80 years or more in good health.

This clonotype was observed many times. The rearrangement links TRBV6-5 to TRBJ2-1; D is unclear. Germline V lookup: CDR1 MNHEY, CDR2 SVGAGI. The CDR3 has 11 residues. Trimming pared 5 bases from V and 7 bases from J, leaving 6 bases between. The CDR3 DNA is TGTGCCAGCAGTACATTGAATGAGCAGTTCTTC. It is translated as CASSTLNEQFF.

The CDR3 nucleotides read TGCAGTGCTCAATCCCTAGCGGGGGGCAGGGATACGCAGTATTTT. It encodes CSAQSLAGGRDTQYF. V usage is TRBV20-1 and J usage is TRBJ2-3; 11 nucleotides agree with TRBD2. J was trimmed by 6 bases and V by 5 bases; bases with no gene match: 10. This CDR3 comprises 15 residues. Germline V gene data show CDR1 as DFQATT and CDR2 as SNEGSKA (reference sequence).

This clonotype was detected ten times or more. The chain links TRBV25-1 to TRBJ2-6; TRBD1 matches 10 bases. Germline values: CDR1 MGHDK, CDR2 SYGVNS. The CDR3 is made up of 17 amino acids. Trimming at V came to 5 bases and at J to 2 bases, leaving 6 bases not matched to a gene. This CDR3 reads CASSRQGAVTGANVLTF. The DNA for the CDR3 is TGTGCCAGCAGTCGACAGGGGGCGGTAACTGGGGCCAACGTCCTGACTTTC. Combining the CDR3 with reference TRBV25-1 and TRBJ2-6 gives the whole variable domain EADIYQTPRYLVIGTGKKITLECSQTMGHDKMYWYQQDPGMELHLIHYSYGVNSTEKGDLSSESTVSRIRTEHFPLTLESARPSHTSQYLCASSRQGAVTGANVLTFGAGSRLTVL.

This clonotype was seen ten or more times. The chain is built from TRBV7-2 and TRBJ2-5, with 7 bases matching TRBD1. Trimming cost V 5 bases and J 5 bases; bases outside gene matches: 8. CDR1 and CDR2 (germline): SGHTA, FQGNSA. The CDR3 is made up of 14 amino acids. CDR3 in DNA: TGTGCCAGCAGCCTAAACAGGGGATGGGAGACCCAGTACTTC. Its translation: CASSLNRGWETQYF.

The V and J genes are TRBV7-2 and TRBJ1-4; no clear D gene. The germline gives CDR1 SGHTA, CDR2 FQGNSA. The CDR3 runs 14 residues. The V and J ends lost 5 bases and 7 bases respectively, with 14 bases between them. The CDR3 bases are TGTGCCAGCAGCCTGGGCCGGTCGGGTGAAAAACTGTTTTTT. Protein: CASSLGRSGEKLFF.

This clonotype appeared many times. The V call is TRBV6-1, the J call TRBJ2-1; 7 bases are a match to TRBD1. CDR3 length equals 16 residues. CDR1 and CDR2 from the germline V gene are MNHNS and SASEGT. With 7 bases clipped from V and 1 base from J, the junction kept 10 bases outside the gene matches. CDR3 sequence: CASTPVAGGSYNEQFF. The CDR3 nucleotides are TGTGCCAGCACACCCGTCGCAGGGGGTTCCTACAATGAGCAGTTCTTC.

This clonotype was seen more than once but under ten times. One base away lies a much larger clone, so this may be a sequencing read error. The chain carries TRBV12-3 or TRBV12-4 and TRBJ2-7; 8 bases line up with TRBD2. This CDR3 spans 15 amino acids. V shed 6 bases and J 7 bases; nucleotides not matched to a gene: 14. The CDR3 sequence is CASSPGTRGINEQYF. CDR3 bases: TGTGCCAGCAGCCCTGGGACTAGGGGGATCAATGAGCAGTACTTC.

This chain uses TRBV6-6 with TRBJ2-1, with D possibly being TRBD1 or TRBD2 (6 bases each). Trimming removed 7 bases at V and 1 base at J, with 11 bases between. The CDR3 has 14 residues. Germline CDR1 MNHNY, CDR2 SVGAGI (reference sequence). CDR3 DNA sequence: TGTGCCAGCAAAGAGGGGGGTTCCTACAATGAGCAGTTCTTC. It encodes CASKEGGSYNEQFF.

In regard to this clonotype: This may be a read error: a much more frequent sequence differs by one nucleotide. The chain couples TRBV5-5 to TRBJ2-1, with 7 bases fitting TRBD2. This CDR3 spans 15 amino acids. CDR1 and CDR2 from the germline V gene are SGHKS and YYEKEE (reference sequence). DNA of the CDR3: TGTGCCAGCAGCCTGGGGGGGTTTGCCTACAATAAGCAGTTCTTC. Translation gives CASSLGGFAYNKQFF.

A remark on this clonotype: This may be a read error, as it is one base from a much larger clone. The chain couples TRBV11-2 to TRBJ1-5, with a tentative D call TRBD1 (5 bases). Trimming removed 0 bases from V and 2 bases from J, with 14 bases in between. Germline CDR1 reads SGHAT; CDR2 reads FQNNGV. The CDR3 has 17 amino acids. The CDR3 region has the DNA TGTGCCAGCAGCTTAGATCGGGGCGGTAATGGCAATCAGCCCCAGCATTTT. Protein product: CASSLDRGGNGNQPQHF.

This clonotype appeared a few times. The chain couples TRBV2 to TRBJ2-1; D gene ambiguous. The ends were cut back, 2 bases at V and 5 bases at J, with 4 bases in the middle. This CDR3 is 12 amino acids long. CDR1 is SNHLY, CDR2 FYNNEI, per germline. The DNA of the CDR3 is TGTGCCAGCAGTGAACAGAACAATGAGCAGTTCTTC. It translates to CASSEQNNEQFF. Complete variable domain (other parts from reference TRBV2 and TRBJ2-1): EPEVTQTPSHQVTQMGQEVILRCVPISNHLYFYWYRQILGQKVEFLVSFYNNEISEKSEIFDDQFSVERPDGSNFTLKIRSTKLEDSAMYFCASSEQNNEQFFGPGTRLTVL.

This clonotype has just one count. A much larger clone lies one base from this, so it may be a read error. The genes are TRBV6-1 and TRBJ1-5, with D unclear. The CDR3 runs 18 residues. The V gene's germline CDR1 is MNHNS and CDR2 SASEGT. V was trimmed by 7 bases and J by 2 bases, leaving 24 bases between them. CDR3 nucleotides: TGTGCCAGCACCCTATCGGGGTGGCGGGATATGGGCAATCAGCCCCAGCATTTT. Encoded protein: CASTLSGWRDMGNQPQHF.

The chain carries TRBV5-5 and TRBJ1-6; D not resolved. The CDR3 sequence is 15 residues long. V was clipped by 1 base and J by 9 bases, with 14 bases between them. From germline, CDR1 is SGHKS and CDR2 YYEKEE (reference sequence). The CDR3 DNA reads TGTGCCAGCAGCTTGAGTTCGGTCACCAGTTCACCCCTCCACTTT. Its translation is CASSLSSVTSSPLHF.

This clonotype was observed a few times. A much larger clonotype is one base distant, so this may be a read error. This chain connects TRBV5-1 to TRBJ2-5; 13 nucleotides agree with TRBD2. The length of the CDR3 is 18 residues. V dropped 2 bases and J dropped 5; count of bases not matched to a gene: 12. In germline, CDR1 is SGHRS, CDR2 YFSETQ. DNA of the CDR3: TGCGCCAGCAGCTTAGGACTAGCGGGGGACCTCGGTGGGGAGACCCAGTACTTC. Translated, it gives CASSLGLAGDLGGETQYF.

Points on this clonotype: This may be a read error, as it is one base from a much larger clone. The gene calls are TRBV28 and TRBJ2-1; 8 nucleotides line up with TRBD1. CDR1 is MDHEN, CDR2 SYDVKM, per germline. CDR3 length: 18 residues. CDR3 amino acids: CVSSPLPGQGRSYNEQFF. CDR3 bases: TGTGTCAGCAGTCCTCTTCCCGGACAGGGACGCTCCTACAATGAGCAGTTCTTC. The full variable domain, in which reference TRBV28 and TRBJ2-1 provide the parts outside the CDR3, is DVKVTQSSRYLVKRTGEKVFLECVQDMDHENMFWYRQDPGLGLRLIYFSYDVKMKEKGDIPEGYSVSREKKERFSLILESASTNQTSMYLCVSSPLPGQGRSYNEQFFGPGTRLTVL.

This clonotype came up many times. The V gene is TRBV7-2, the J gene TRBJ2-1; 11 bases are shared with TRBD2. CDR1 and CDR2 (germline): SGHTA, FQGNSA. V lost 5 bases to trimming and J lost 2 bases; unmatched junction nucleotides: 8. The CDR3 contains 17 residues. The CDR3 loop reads CASSMSVAGGPYNEQFF. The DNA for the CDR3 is TGTGCCAGCAGCATGAGCGTAGCGGGGGGGCCCTACAATGAGCAGTTCTTC.

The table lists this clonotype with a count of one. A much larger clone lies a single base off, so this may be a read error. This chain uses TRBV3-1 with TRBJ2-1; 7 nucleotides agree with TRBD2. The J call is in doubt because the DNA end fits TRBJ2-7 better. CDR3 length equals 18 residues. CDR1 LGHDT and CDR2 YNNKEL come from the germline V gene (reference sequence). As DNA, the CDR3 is TGTGCCAGCAGCCAGTACCCCGGCGGGAGCTTCTCCTACAATGAGCAGTACTTC. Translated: CASSQYPGGSFSYNEQYF.

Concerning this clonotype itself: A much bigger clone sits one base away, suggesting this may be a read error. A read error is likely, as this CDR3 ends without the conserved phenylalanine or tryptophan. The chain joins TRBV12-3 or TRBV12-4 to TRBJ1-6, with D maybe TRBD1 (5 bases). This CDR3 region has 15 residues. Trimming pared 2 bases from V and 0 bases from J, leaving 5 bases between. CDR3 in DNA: TGTGCCAGCAGTTTAACAGGCTCCTATAATTCACCCCTCCACTTG. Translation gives CASSLTGSYNSPLHL.

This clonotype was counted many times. The CDR3 protein is CASSQQLQETQYF. CDR3 bases: TGTGCCAGCAGCCAACAACTACAAGAGACCCAGTACTTC. The chain is built from TRBV3-1 and TRBJ2-5; D ambiguous. The V gene's germline CDR1 is LGHDT and CDR2 YNNKEL (reference sequence). Trimming stripped 2 bases from V and 2 bases from J, with 6 bases between. This CDR3 contains 13 residues.

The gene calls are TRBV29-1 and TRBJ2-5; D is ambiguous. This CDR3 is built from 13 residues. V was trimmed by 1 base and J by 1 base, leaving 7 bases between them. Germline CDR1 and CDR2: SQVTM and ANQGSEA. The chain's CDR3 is CSVEGHFQETQYF. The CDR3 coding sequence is TGCAGCGTTGAAGGCCACTTCCAAGAGACCCAGTACTTC.

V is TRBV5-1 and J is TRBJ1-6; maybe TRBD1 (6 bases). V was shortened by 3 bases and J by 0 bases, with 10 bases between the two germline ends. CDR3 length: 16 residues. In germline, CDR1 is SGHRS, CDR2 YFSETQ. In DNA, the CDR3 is TGCGCCAGCAGCTATACAGGGAGCTCCTATAATTCACCCCTCCACTTT. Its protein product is CASSYTGSSYNSPLHF.